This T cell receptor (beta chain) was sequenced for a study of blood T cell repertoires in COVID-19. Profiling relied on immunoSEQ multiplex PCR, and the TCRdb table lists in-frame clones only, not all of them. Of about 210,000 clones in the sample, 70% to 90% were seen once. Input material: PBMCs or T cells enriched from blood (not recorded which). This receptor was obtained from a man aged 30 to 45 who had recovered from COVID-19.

The CDR3 DNA reads as TGCGCCAGCAGCTTGGTTGCGGGGCCCCTTACTGAAGCTTTCTTT. It yields the protein CASSLVAGPLTEAFF. The chain is built from TRBV5-1 and TRBJ1-1; TRBD1 might be the D (5 bases). V was clipped by 0 bases and J by 5 bases, with 14 bases between them. The CDR3 length is 15 residues. Per germline, CDR1 SGHRS and CDR2 YFSETQ. Full variable domain (remainder filled in from reference TRBV5-1 and TRBJ1-1): KAGVTQTPRYLIKTRGQQVTLSCSPISGHRSVSWYQQTPGQGLQFLFEYFSETQRNKGNFPGRFSGRQFSNSRSEMNVSTLELGDSALYLCASSLVAGPLTEAFFGQGTRLTVV.